One and the same sample provided the 27 T cell receptor beta chains below, sequenced in a study of T cell changes during pregnancy in multiple sclerosis. Assay: immunoSEQ multiplex PCR; the TCRdb copy retains only in-frame clones and omits some. This table has 60,000 or so clones, about 88% appearing once. The sample in question was peripheral blood, obtained in the first trimester of pregnancy. The receptors here all came from a female donor with multiple sclerosis, enrolled in a pregnancy study.

This clone has only one observation. The chain carries TRBV9 and TRBJ1-6; D is possibly TRBD1 (5 bases). Per germline, CDR1 SGDLS and CDR2 YYNGEE. The ends were cut back, 0 bases at V and 0 bases at J, with 13 bases in the middle. The CDR3 is made up of 18 amino acids. CDR3 in DNA: TGTGCCAGCAGCGTAGGGACAAACAGAGGCTCCTATAATTCACCCCTCCACTTT. It yields the protein CASSVGTNRGSYNSPLHF.

This chain uses TRBV27 with TRBJ2-3; no reliable D call. Germline V lookup: CDR1 MNHEY, CDR2 SMNVEV (reference sequence). With 6 bases removed from V and 1 base from J, the gap between germline ends came to 14 bases. The CDR3 consists of 15 residues. CDR3: CASSHWPQGTDTQYF. The CDR3 nucleotides are TGTGCCAGCAGCCACTGGCCTCAGGGCACAGATACGCAGTATTTT.

The CDR3 bases are TGTGCCAGCAGTGAGACAGGGGCCTACACTGAAGCTTTCTTT. This sequence encodes CASSETGAYTEAFF. The gene calls are TRBV6-5 and TRBJ1-1; 8 bases map to TRBD1. Germline V lookup: CDR1 MNHEY, CDR2 SVGAGI. With V trimmed by 5 bases and J by 3 bases, 5 bases remained unmatched. The CDR3 covers 14 residues.

This sequence joins TRBV2 and TRBJ2-1; perhaps TRBD2 as D (5 bases). V was shortened by 1 base and J by 15 bases, with 19 bases between the two germline ends. The germline CDR1 and CDR2 sequences are SNHLY and FYNNEI. The CDR3 covers 14 residues. The CDR3 here is CASSEVAGPSSRFF. In DNA form, the CDR3 reads TGTGCCAGCAGTGAAGTCGCGGGCCCCTCTTCGCGGTTCTTC.

The chain uses TRBV12-5 and TRBJ2-3; D possibly corresponds to TRBD1 (6 bases). V gave up 0 bases and J gave up 0 bases, with 13 bases separating them. Per germline, CDR1 LGHNT and CDR2 FRNRAP. The CDR3 spans 17 residues. CDR3 loop: CASGLVLWDKSTDTQYF. The CDR3 DNA reads as TGTGCTAGTGGTTTGGTACTTTGGGACAAAAGCACAGATACGCAGTATTTT.

This clone was seen just once. The chain combines TRBV30 with TRBJ2-3, with 8 bases matching TRBD2. The V gene end was trimmed by 3 bases and the J gene end by 10 bases; junction bases not matched to a gene: 15. CDR3 length: 15 residues. CDR1 and CDR2 from the germline V gene are GTSNPN and SVGIG (reference sequence). CDR3 loop: CAWSGGDRILIAQYF. The DNA of the CDR3 is TGTGCCTGGAGCGGGGGGGACCGGATCCTTATAGCGCAGTATTTT.

The chain carries TRBV5-1 and TRBJ2-5, with D possibly matching TRBD2 (6 bases). Germline V gene data show CDR1 as SGHRS and CDR2 as YFSETQ. The CDR3 extends over 15 amino acids. The V end was cut by 4 bases, the J end by 5 bases, with 18 bases between. The CDR3 DNA reads as TGCGCCAGCAGCCTAGCGTCGGGAGCCGGGGAGACCCAGTACTTC. Encoded protein: CASSLASGAGETQYF.

This chain joins TRBV6-5 and TRBJ2-7, with 9 bases fitting TRBD1. V trimming: 4 bases; J trimming: 6 bases; junction bases outside the gene matches: 7. Germline V gives CDR1 MNHEY, CDR2 SVGAGI. The CDR3 is made up of 14 amino acids. The CDR3 sequence: CASSSGRTGVEQYF. DNA of the CDR3: TGTGCCAGCAGTTCCGGACGGACAGGGGTCGAGCAGTACTTC.

This clone was picked up one time. The genes are TRBV19 and TRBJ1-2; possible D gene TRBD1, 6 bases. Trimming took off 1 base at V and 7 bases at J, with 10 bases between the two ends. Germline CDR1 reads LNHDA; CDR2 reads SQIVND (reference sequence). The CDR3 covers 13 residues. CDR3 in DNA: TGTGCCAGTAGTATAGCAGGGGCCGGTGGCTACACCTTC. Amino acids: CASSIAGAGGYTF.

V gene TRBV10-2 combines with J gene TRBJ1-1; tentatively, D is TRBD1 (5 bases). The CDR3 totals 16 residues. The germline V gene encodes CDR1 WSHSY and CDR2 SAAADI. The V and J ends lost 3 bases and 5 bases respectively, with 19 bases between them. The CDR3 sequence is CASSDQGSGGKTEAFF. CDR3 DNA sequence: TGCGCCAGCAGTGACCAAGGTAGTGGGGGGAAGACTGAAGCTTTCTTT.

The chain employs TRBV2 and TRBJ2-7; the D gene is possibly TRBD1 (5 bases). V lost 6 bases to trimming and J lost 3 bases, with 9 bases between them. There are 12 residues in the CDR3. In germline, CDR1 is SNHLY, CDR2 FYNNEI. The CDR3 loop reads CASSGDSYEQYF. CDR3 sequence (DNA): TGTGCCAGCAGCGGAGACAGCTACGAGCAGTACTTC.

The chain is built from TRBV18 and TRBJ1-2, with 8 bases fitting TRBD1. V was clipped by 4 bases and J by 4 bases; unmatched bases: 5. CDR3 size: 14 residues. Looked up from germline, CDR1 is KGHSH and CDR2 is LQKENI. CDR3 coding DNA: TGTGCCAGCTCACTAAGGACAGGGAGCTATGGCTACACCTTC. As protein: CASSLRTGSYGYTF.

The chain joins TRBV7-3 to TRBJ2-1; D is possibly TRBD2 (6 bases). CDR3 length equals 14 residues. With 5 bases removed from V and 5 bases from J, the gap between germline ends came to 13 bases. Germline V gene data show CDR1 as SGHTA and CDR2 as FQGTGA. CDR3 sequence: CASSRSGGNNEQFF. In nucleotides, the CDR3 is TGTGCCAGCAGCAGAAGCGGAGGGAACAATGAGCAGTTCTTC.

V usage is TRBV7-6 and J usage is TRBJ1-1, with D possibly TRBD1 on 6 matching bases. The CDR3 spans 14 residues. Trimming stripped 1 base from V and 3 bases from J, with 9 bases between. The V gene's germline CDR1 is SGHVS and CDR2 FNYEAQ. The CDR3, as DNA: TGTGCCAGCAGCTTAGTTGAGGGGGACACTGAAGCTTTCTTT. It specifies CASSLVEGDTEAFF. Full variable domain (outside the CDR3, taken from reference TRBV7-6 and TRBJ1-1): GAGVSQSPRYKVTKRGQDVALRCDPISGHVSLYWYRQALGQGPEFLTYFNYEAQQDKSGLPNDRFSAERPEGSISTLTIQRTEQRDSAMYRCASSLVEGDTEAFFGQGTRLTVV.

V usage is TRBV10-3 and J usage is TRBJ1-4; the match to TRBD1 covers 7 bases. Germline trimming cut 6 bases from V and 8 bases from J; bases unmatched to any gene: 6. The CDR3 has 13 residues. The germline CDR1 and CDR2 sequences are ENHRY and SYGVKD. CDR3 sequence (DNA): TGTGCCATCAGGGGCGGGACAGAGGAAAAACTGTTTTTT. This sequence encodes CAIRGGTEEKLFF.

The chain joins TRBV7-6 to TRBJ2-3, with 13 bases identical to TRBD2. Germline lookup yields CDR1 SGHVS and CDR2 FNYEAQ. V gave up 5 bases and J gave up 3 bases; unmatched junction bases: 8. The CDR3 is 17 amino acids. As DNA, the CDR3 is TGTGCCAGCAGCCTGACTAGCGGGAGGTGGTTGACAGATACGCAGTATTTT. It codes for CASSLTSGRWLTDTQYF. The full variable domain, in which reference TRBV7-6 and TRBJ2-3 provide the parts outside the CDR3, is GAGVSQSPRYKVTKRGQDVALRCDPISGHVSLYWYRQALGQGPEFLTYFNYEAQQDKSGLPNDRFSAERPEGSISTLTIQRTEQRDSAMYRCASSLTSGRWLTDTQYFGPGTRLTVL.

The chain employs TRBV5-1 and TRBJ1-1; 8 nucleotides match TRBD1. The CDR3 spans 12 residues. Looked up from germline, CDR1 is SGHRS and CDR2 is YFSETQ. V dropped 4 bases and J dropped 10; count of bases not matched to a gene: 6. As DNA, the CDR3 is TGCGCCAGCAGCGGGACAGGCGAGGCAGCTTTCTTT. The encoded protein is CASSGTGEAAFF.

V gene TRBV6-6 combines with J gene TRBJ2-5, with a possible D match to TRBD1 (6 bases). The CDR3 has 14 residues. The V gene's germline CDR1 is MNHNY and CDR2 SVGAGI (reference sequence). The V end was cut by 1 base, the J end by 5 bases, with 11 bases between. This CDR3 is CASSYFGDKETQYF. In nucleotides, the CDR3 is TGTGCCAGCAGTTACTTCGGGGACAAGGAGACCCAGTACTTC.

This clone was detected only a few times. The rearrangement joins TRBV7-2 to TRBJ1-4; possibly TRBD1 for D (6 bases). The germline V gene encodes CDR1 SGHTA and CDR2 FQGNSA. The CDR3 is 15 amino acids. V was cut by 5 bases and J by 8 bases, with 18 bases left in between. CDR3 sequence: CASSQGPAGLEKLFF. The CDR3 DNA is TGTGCCAGCAGCCAGGGGCCGGCAGGGCTGGAAAAACTGTTTTTT.

The chain is built from TRBV6-5 and TRBJ1-2; no reliable D call. V was pared by 2 bases and J by 7 bases, with 14 bases between. Germline V CDR1 and CDR2: MNHEY, SVGAGI. The CDR3 is 14 residues long. This CDR3 reads CASSYEGHYRGYTF. The CDR3 region has the DNA TGTGCCAGCAGTTACGAGGGCCACTATCGTGGCTACACCTTC.

The rearrangement links TRBV7-9 to TRBJ2-5, with TRBD1 identical over 8 bases. The V gene end was trimmed by 5 bases and the J gene end by 5 bases; junction bases not matched to a gene: 7. This CDR3 region has 14 residues. CDR1 and CDR2 (germline): SEHNR, FQNEAQ (reference sequence). CDR3 amino acids: CASSPMTGVETQYF. For the CDR3, the DNA is TGTGCCAGCAGCCCGATGACAGGGGTTGAGACCCAGTACTTC. The complete variable domain, with remaining parts taken from reference TRBV7-9 and TRBJ2-5, reads DTGVSQNPRHKITKRGQNVTFRCDPISEHNRLYWYRQTLGQGPEFLTYFQNEAQLEKSRLLSDRFSAERPKGSFSTLEIQRTEQGDSAMYLCASSPMTGVETQYFGPGTRLLVL.

This clone is a singleton in its sample. V is TRBV7-9 and J is TRBJ2-7; 9 bases map to TRBD1. The CDR3 is 14 amino acids. The V segment lost 5 bases and the J segment 0 bases; nucleotides outside the gene matches: 2. Germline assignment: CDR1 SEHNR and CDR2 FQNEAQ (reference sequence). The CDR3 sequence is CASSPTGGSYEQYF. CDR3 DNA sequence: TGTGCCAGCAGCCCGACAGGGGGCTCCTACGAGCAGTACTTC. Supplemented by reference TRBV7-9 and TRBJ2-7, the full variable domain reads DTGVSQNPRHKITKRGQNVTFRCDPISEHNRLYWYRQTLGQGPEFLTYFQNEAQLEKSRLLSDRFSAERPKGSFSTLEIQRTEQGDSAMYLCASSPTGGSYEQYFGPGTRLTVT.

The chain has TRBV5-5 and TRBJ2-5, with a weak D call TRBD2 (6 bases). The CDR3 has 17 amino acids. Trimming stripped 4 bases from V and 2 bases from J, with 21 bases between. The germline V gene encodes CDR1 SGHKS and CDR2 YYEKEE (reference sequence). This chain's CDR3 is CASSPGASVRGQETQYF. In DNA form, the CDR3 reads TGTGCCAGCAGCCCTGGTGCTAGCGTAAGAGGACAAGAGACCCAGTACTTC.

Only a few counts were recorded for this clone. The chain uses TRBV23-1 and TRBJ1-2; D uncertain. Being an ORF, TRBV23-1 has a function that is uncertain. V was pared by 2 bases and J by 3 bases, with 13 bases between. The CDR3 extends over 15 amino acids. The CDR3 bases are TGCGCCAGCAGTCAACATTCAGAAACCCACTATGGCTACACCTTC. Translation gives CASSQHSETHYGYTF.

The gene calls are TRBV6-5 and TRBJ1-3; 9 positions match TRBD1. The CDR3 totals 14 residues. CDR1 MNHEY and CDR2 SVGAGI come from the germline V gene. V shed 6 bases, J shed 3 bases, and the junction held 3 bases outside the gene matches. The CDR3, as DNA: TGTGCCAGCAGGACAGGGGGAGGTGGAAACACCATATATTTT. It yields the protein CASRTGGGGNTIYF.

V gene TRBV27 combines with J gene TRBJ2-1, with D perhaps matching TRBD1 (6 bases). The CDR3 loop spans 12 amino acids. The germline V gene has CDR1 MNHEY and CDR2 SMNVEV (reference sequence). V was trimmed by 4 bases and J by 6 bases, leaving 7 bases between them. CDR3 in DNA: TGTGCCAGCAGTTCCAGGGGCAATGAGCAGTTCTTC. Encoded protein: CASSSRGNEQFF.

The rearrangement uses TRBV7-2 and TRBJ2-1; D possibly corresponds to TRBD1 (6 bases). The V end was cut by 5 bases, the J end by 2 bases, with 16 bases between. Germline V CDR1 and CDR2: SGHTA, FQGNSA. This CDR3 contains 16 residues. The CDR3 region has the DNA TGTGCCAGCAGCCTTCCTACAGGGACGGCCTACAATGAGCAGTTCTTC. It specifies CASSLPTGTAYNEQFF.